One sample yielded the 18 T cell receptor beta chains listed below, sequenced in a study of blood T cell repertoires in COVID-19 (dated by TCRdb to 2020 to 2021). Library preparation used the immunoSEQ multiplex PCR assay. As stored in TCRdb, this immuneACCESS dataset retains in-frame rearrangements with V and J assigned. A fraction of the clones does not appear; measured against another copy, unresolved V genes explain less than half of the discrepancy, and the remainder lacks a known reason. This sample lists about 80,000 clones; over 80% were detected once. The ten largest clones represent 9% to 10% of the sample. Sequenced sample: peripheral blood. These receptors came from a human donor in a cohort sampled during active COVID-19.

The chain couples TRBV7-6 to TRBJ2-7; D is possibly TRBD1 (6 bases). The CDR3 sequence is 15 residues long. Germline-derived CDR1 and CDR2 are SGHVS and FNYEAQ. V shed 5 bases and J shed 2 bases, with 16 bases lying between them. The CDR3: CASSENSGQTYEQYF. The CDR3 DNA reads TGTGCCAGCAGCGAGAACAGTGGACAGACCTACGAGCAGTACTTC. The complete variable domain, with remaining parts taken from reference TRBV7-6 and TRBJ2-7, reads GAGVSQSPRYKVTKRGQDVALRCDPISGHVSLYWYRQALGQGPEFLTYFNYEAQQDKSGLPNDRFSAERPEGSISTLTIQRTEQRDSAMYRCASSENSGQTYEQYFGPGTRLTVT.

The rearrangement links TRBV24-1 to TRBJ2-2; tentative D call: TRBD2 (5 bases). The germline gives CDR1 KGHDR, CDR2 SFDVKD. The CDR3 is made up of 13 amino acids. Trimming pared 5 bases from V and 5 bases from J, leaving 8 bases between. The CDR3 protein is CATSVPGTGELFF. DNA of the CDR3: TGTGCCACCAGTGTCCCGGGGACCGGGGAGCTGTTTTTT.

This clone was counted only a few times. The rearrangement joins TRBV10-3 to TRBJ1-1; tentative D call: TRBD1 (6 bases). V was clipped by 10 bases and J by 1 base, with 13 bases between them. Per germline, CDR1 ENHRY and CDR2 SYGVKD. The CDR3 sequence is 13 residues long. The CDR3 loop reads CATYRDPNTEAFF. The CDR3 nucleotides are TGTGCCACATACAGGGACCCGAACACTGAAGCTTTCTTT.

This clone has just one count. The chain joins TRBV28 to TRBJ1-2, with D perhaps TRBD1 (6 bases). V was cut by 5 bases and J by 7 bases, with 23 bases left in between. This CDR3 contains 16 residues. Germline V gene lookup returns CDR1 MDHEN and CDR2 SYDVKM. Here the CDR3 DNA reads TGTGCCAGCAGTCTCCCAAAACCCGGGGGGGGGCTTGGCTACACCTTC. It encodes CASSLPKPGGGLGYTF.

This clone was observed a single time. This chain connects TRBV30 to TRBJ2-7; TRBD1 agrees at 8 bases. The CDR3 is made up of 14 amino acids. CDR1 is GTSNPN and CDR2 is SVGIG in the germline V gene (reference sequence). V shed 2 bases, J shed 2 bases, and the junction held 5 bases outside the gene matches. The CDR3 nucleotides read TGTGCCTGGAGTTGGTCAGGGGGCCCCTACGAGCAGTACTTC. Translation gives CAWSWSGGPYEQYF. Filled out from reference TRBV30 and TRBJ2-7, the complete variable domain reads SQTIHQWPATLVQPVGSPLSLECTVEGTSNPNLYWYRQAAGRGLQLLFYSVGIGQISSEVPQNLSASRPQDRQFILSSKKLLLSDSGFYLCAWSWSGGPYEQYFGPGTRLTVT.

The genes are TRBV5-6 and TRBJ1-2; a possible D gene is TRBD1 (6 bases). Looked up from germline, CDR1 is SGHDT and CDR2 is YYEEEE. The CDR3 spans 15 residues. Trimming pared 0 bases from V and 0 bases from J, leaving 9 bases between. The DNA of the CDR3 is TGTGCCAGCAGCTTGGTCTGGACAGCTAACTATGGCTACACCTTC. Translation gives CASSLVWTANYGYTF.

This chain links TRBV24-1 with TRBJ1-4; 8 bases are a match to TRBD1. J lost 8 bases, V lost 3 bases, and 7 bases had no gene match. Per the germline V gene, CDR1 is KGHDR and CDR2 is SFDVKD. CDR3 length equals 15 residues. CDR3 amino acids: CATSDPQGAGEKLFF. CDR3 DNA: TGTGCCACCAGTGATCCTCAGGGGGCAGGCGAAAAACTGTTTTTT.

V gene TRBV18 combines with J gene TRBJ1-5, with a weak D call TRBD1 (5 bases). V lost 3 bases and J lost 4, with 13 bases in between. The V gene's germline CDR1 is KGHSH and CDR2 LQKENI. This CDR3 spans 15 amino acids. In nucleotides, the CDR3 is TGTGCCAGCTCACCCCCCGGGACTTCAAATCAGCCCCAGCATTTT. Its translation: CASSPPGTSNQPQHF.

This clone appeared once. For the CDR3, the DNA is TGTGCCAGCAGTTTATGGGGGGGGAACACAGATACGCAGTATTTT. Protein product: CASSLWGGNTDTQYF. The V and J genes are TRBV27 and TRBJ2-3; 7 nucleotides match TRBD2. Per the germline V gene, CDR1 is MNHEY and CDR2 is SMNVEV (reference sequence). The length of the CDR3 is 15 residues. J gave up 2 bases and V 1 base, and 3 bases lay outside the gene matches.

Here the CDR3 reads CASSQDPPRTDTQYF. The CDR3 DNA sequence: TGCGCCAGCAGCCAAGACCCCCCGCGGACAGATACGCAGTATTTT. The chain couples TRBV4-1 to TRBJ2-3; D not resolved. V was pared by 0 bases and J by 3 bases, with 10 bases between. Germline V gene lookup returns CDR1 MGHRA and CDR2 YSYEKL. The CDR3 sequence is 15 residues long.

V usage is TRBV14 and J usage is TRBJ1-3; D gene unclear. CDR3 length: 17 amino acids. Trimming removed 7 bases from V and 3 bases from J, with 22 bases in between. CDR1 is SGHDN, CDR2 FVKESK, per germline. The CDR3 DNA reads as TGTGCCAGCAACATCTCCCTCCTCGGTAGACTTGGAAACACCATATATTTT. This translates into CASNISLLGRLGNTIYF.

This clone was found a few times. CDR3: CASRNDRRAFF. In DNA form, the CDR3 reads TGTGCCAGTAGGAACGACAGGAGAGCTTTCTTT. This chain uses TRBV19 with TRBJ1-1; tentatively, D is TRBD1 (6 bases). V lost 6 bases and J 10 bases, leaving 12 bases between the germline ends. This CDR3 has 11 amino acids. CDR1 and CDR2 from the germline V gene are LNHDA and SQIVND (reference sequence).

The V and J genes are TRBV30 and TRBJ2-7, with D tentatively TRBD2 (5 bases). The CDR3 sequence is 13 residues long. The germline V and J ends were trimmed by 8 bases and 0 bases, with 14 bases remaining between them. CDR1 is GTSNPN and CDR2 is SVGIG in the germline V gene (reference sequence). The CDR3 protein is CALERGHSYEQYF. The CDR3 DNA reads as TGTGCCCTGGAGAGAGGGCACTCCTACGAGCAGTACTTC.

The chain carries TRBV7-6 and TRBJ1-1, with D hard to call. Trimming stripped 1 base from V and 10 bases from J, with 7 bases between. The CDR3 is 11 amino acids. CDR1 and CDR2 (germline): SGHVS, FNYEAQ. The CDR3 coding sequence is TGTGCCAGCAGCTTAGAGCCAGGAGCTTTCTTT. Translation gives CASSLEPGAFF.

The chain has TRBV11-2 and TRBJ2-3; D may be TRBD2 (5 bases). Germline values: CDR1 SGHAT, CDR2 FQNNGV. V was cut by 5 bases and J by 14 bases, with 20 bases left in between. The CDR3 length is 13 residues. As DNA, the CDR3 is TGTGCCAGCAGCCGACCAGGAGGAGATAGGACGTATTTT. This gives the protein CASSRPGGDRTYF.

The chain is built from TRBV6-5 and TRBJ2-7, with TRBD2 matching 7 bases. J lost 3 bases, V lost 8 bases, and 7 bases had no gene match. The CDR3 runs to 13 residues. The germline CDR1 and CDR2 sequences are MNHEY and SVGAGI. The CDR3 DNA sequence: TGTGCCAGCGGGGGGGAGGGCCGCTACGAGCAGTACTTC. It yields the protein CASGGEGRYEQYF.

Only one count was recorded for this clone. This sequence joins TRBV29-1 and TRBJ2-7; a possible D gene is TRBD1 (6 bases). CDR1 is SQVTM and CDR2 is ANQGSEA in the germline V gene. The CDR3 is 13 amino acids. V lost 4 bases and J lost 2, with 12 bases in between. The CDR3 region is CSVAWDKAYEQYF. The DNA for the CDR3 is TGCAGCGTTGCGTGGGACAAAGCCTACGAGCAGTACTTC.

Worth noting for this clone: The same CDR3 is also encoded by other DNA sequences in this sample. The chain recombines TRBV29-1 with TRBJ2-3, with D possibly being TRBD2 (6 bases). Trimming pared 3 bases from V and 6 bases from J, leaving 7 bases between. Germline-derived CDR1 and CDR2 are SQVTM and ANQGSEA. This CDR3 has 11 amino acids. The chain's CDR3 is CSVESGDTQYF. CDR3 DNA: TGCAGCGTTGAGAGCGGGGATACGCAGTATTTT.